What follows is one TCR beta chain and its context. As yet, its antigen is unknown. The data were obtained in a study of T cell responses to AZD1222 COVID-19 vaccine. Notes on the study in general: Per reports, nearly half of all spike-specific TCRs target regions that are unmutated in variants.

J lost 5 bases, V lost 5 bases, and 7 bases had no gene match. CDR3 length: 14 residues. CDR1 and CDR2 (germline): SGHRS, YFSETQ. Profiling relied on immunoSEQ multiplex PCR, and the TCRdb table lists in-frame clones only, not all of them. The sample lists 130,000 to 150,000 clones; 82% were seen once. The sample here was peripheral blood, taken on day 0 of MenACWY control vaccination. V and J are TRBV5-1 and TRBJ1-2, with 9 bases matching TRBD1. The sequence was obtained from an adult in good health. The CDR3 nucleotides read TGCGCCAGCAGGCCCGGACAGGGGATATATGGCTACACCTTC. This translates into CASRPGQGIYGYTF.